Included here is one T cell receptor (beta chain) sequence, with context. The data originate from a study of cytomegalovirus exposure and HLA in healthy donors. Assay used: immunoSEQ multiplex PCR; TCRdb lists only in-frame clones, some missing. The data contain about 270,000 clones, about 86% of them singletons. This CDR3 has 18 residues. Trimming cost V 4 bases and J 1 base; bases outside gene matches: 8. Germline CDR1 MNHEY, CDR2 SMNVEV (reference sequence). The chain links TRBV27 to TRBJ2-2; 11 nucleotides match TRBD2. Sequencing was done on a sample of PBMCs. This receptor was taken from a woman younger than 35 in good health and CMV-seronegative. The CDR3 sequence is CASSSTALAGENTGELFF. The CDR3 DNA sequence: TGTGCCAGCAGTTCCACCGCACTAGCGGGGGAGAACACCGGGGAGCTGTTTTTT.